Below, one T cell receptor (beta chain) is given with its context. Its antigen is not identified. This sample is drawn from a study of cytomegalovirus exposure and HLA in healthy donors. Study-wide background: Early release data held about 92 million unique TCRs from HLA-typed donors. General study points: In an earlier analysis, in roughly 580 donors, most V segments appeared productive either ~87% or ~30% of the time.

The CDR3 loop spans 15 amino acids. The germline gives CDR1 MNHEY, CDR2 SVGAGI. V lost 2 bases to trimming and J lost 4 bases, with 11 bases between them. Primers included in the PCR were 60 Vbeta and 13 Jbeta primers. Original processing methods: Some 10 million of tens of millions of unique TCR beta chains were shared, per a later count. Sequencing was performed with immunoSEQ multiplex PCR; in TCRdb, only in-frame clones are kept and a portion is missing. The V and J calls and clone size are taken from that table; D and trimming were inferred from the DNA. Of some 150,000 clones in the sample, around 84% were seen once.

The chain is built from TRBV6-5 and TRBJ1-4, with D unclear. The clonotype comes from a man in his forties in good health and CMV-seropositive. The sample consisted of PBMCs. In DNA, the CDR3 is TGTGCCAGCAGTTACACGGCAGGTCTTAATGAAAAACTGTTTTTT. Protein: CASSYTAGLNEKLFF.